The 19 T cell receptor beta chains given below trace back to one sample, sequenced in a study of OX40 agonist ivuxolimab in advanced cancers. Some clones are missing from TCRdb's copy, which holds only in-frame ones; the method was immunoSEQ multiplex PCR. Altogether tens of thousands of clones are present, roughly 91% being singletons, with the ten largest covering 0.77%. The source material was CD4+ or CD8+ T cells sorted from blood, sampled in a trial of the OX40 agonist ivuxolimab. The receptors here all came from an adult with an advanced solid tumor such as melanoma, head and neck, liver or kidney cancer.

The V gene is TRBV10-3, the J gene TRBJ1-1; tentative D call: TRBD1 (6 bases). This CDR3 region has 14 residues. The V end was cut by 3 bases, the J end by 6 bases, with 14 bases between. CDR1 is ENHRY and CDR2 is SYGVKD in the germline V gene. CDR3 loop: CAISDVIEGAEAFF. As DNA, the CDR3 is TGTGCCATCAGTGATGTAATCGAGGGGGCTGAAGCTTTCTTT.

The rearrangement joins TRBV6-5 to TRBJ1-4; D gene ambiguous. The CDR3 extends over 16 amino acids. V was cut by 4 bases and J by 0 bases, with 12 bases left in between. Germline CDR1 and CDR2: MNHEY and SVGAGI. The CDR3 sequence is CASSSGSPATNEKLFF. The CDR3 DNA follows: TGTGCCAGCAGTTCCGGGAGCCCTGCAACTAATGAAAAACTGTTTTTT.

This clone was seen only once. V is TRBV5-1 and J is TRBJ2-5, with 8 positions matching TRBD1. The germline V gene has CDR1 SGHRS and CDR2 YFSETQ. This CDR3 is built from 17 residues. V trimming: 1 base; J trimming: 5 bases; junction bases outside the gene matches: 13. CDR3 nucleotide sequence: TGCGCCAGCAGCTTGATTCCGGGCAGGGGGCTCAGGGAGACCCAGTACTTC. It specifies CASSLIPGRGLRETQYF.

This sequence joins TRBV19 and TRBJ2-2; 7 bases fit TRBD1. The CDR3 runs 14 residues. CDR1 LNHDA and CDR2 SQIVND come from the germline V gene (reference sequence). With V trimmed by 4 bases and J by 3 bases, 2 bases remained unmatched. The CDR3, as DNA: TGTGCCAGTAGTAGACAGGGATACACCGGGGAGCTGTTTTTT. Its translation: CASSRQGYTGELFF.

The chain employs TRBV15 and TRBJ2-2; D possibly corresponds to TRBD1 (5 bases). Germline loops: CDR1 LNHNV, CDR2 YYDKDF (reference sequence). The CDR3 length is 17 residues. V dropped 0 bases and J dropped 1 base, with 12 bases sitting between them. The CDR3 sequence is CATSRDRRQGNTGELFF. For the CDR3, the DNA is TGTGCCACCAGCAGAGATCGAAGGCAGGGGAACACCGGGGAGCTGTTTTTT.

This CDR3 is CASSSSGRGDTQYF. As DNA, the CDR3 is TGTGCCAGCAGTTCTAGCGGGAGGGGGGATACGCAGTATTTT. This chain joins TRBV2 and TRBJ2-3; 12 nucleotides match TRBD2. Germline values: CDR1 SNHLY, CDR2 FYNNEI. V lost 5 bases to trimming and J lost 6 bases; unmatched junction nucleotides: 3. This CDR3 contains 14 residues.

The chain uses TRBV15 and TRBJ1-1; a weak D match, TRBD1 (6 bases). V dropped 5 bases and J dropped 3 bases, with 13 bases sitting between them. CDR1 is LNHNV, CDR2 YYDKDF, per germline (reference sequence). This CDR3 spans 14 amino acids. The CDR3 reads CATSPRRGDTEAFF. The CDR3, as DNA: TGTGCCACCAGCCCCCGTAGGGGGGACACTGAAGCTTTCTTT. The full variable domain, its missing parts supplied by reference TRBV15 and TRBJ1-1, is DAMVIQNPRYQVTQFGKPVTLSCSQTLNHNVMYWYQQKSSQAPKLLFHYYDKDFNNEADTPDNFQSRRPNTSFCFLDIRSPGLGDTAMYLCATSPRRGDTEAFFGQGTRLTVV.

This chain uses TRBV6-6 with TRBJ1-2, with 8 bases fitting TRBD1. V lost 6 bases, J lost 3 bases, and 6 bases stayed unmatched. The germline CDR1 and CDR2 sequences are MNHNY and SVGAGI (reference sequence). The CDR3 has 14 amino acids. In nucleotides, the CDR3 is TGTGCCAGCAGCCGACAGGGGATCGACTATGGCTACACCTTC. Residues: CASSRQGIDYGYTF.

The chain is built from TRBV1 and TRBJ2-7. TRBV1 is a pseudogene segment. This CDR3 comprises 11 residues. CDR3 sequence reads: CTSKPGWEQYF. CDR3 nucleotide sequence: TGCACCAGCAAGCCTGGCTGGGAGCAGTACTTC.

This chain connects TRBV4-1 to TRBJ2-4; 7 bases are a match to TRBD1. The V and J ends lost 1 base and 9 bases, in that order; junction bases with no gene match: 12. The CDR3 runs to 16 residues. The V gene's germline CDR1 is MGHRA and CDR2 YSYEKL. This CDR3 is CASSQGTQGLPGIQYF. DNA for the CDR3: TGCGCCAGCAGCCAAGGAACACAGGGGCTTCCTGGCATTCAGTACTTC.

The chain is built from TRBV7-2 and TRBJ2-5, with D perhaps matching TRBD1 or TRBD2 (5 bases each). The germline V gene has CDR1 SGHTA and CDR2 FQGNSA. The V end lost 3 bases, the J end lost 5 bases, and 13 bases lay between the germline ends. The CDR3 is 14 amino acids. The CDR3 is CASSFSSWGETQYF. The CDR3 region has the DNA TGTGCCAGCAGCTTTTCGTCTTGGGGGGAGACCCAGTACTTC.

The V and J genes are TRBV20-1 and TRBJ1-1, with D tentatively TRBD1 (5 bases). Germline assignment: CDR1 DFQATT and CDR2 SNEGSKA (reference sequence). V was shortened by 5 bases and J by 1 base, with 5 bases between the two germline ends. The CDR3 runs 11 residues. The CDR3 DNA follows: TGCAGTGCTCAGGGGAACACTGAAGCTTTCTTT. It encodes CSAQGNTEAFF.

CDR3 nucleotide sequence: TGTGCCAGTAGTAGGCAGGGGGGGGGATACACTGAAGCTTTCTTT. As protein: CASSRQGGGYTEAFF. This chain joins TRBV19 and TRBJ1-1; 7 nucleotides agree with TRBD1. Germline CDR1 reads LNHDA; CDR2 reads SQIVND (reference sequence). The CDR3 spans 15 residues. V lost 4 bases, J lost 3 bases, and 8 bases stayed unmatched.

As concerns this clone: The junction departs from germline at one end; a sequencing error may be responsible. The J gene is TRBJ2-5, the V gene TRBV9; D is unclear. The CDR3 spans 13 residues. Germline lookup yields CDR1 SGDLS and CDR2 YYNGEE. DNA for the CDR3: TGTGCCAGCAGCCTTGAGCCCCAAAAGACCCAGTACTTC. Amino acid sequence: CASSLEPQKTQYF.

The chain combines TRBV4-3 with TRBJ2-1; 8 bases map to TRBD2. Per germline, CDR1 LGHNA and CDR2 YSLEER. V shed 4 bases, J shed 6 bases, and the junction held 5 bases outside the gene matches. CDR3 size: 14 residues. The CDR3 DNA reads TGCGCCAGCAGCCCAGGACTAGCCGGCAATGAGCAGTTCTTC. Amino acids: CASSPGLAGNEQFF.

The chain combines TRBV5-1 with TRBJ2-1; 14 bases are shared with TRBD2. V lost 3 bases, J lost 4 bases, and 15 bases stayed unmatched. CDR3 length: 20 amino acids. Germline CDR1 is SGHRS and CDR2 is YFSETQ. The CDR3 coding sequence is TGCGCCAGCAGCTCTTCCGGACTAGCGGGAGGATCCGCCTTATACAATGAGCAGTTCTTC. Encoded protein: CASSSSGLAGGSALYNEQFF.

V usage is TRBV5-1 and J usage is TRBJ1-5; TRBD1 is a possible D gene (6 bases). The V gene's germline CDR1 is SGHRS and CDR2 YFSETQ. The CDR3 covers 15 residues. V lost 1 base and J 5 bases, leaving 13 bases between the germline ends. The CDR3 DNA reads TGCGCCAGCAGCTTGAGGGGGGGAGAAGATCAGCCCCAGCATTTT. The encoded protein is CASSLRGGEDQPQHF.

The chain couples TRBV7-6 to TRBJ2-3, with 7 nucleotides matching TRBD1. The junction had 2 bases not matched to a gene; V was cut back by 0 bases and J by 2 bases. From germline, CDR1 is SGHVS and CDR2 FNYEAQ. The CDR3 spans 15 residues. The CDR3 DNA reads TGTGCCAGCAGCTTAGCAGGACAGGTCACAGATACGCAGTATTTT. Amino acids: CASSLAGQVTDTQYF.

The chain carries TRBV18 and TRBJ2-3, with D tentatively TRBD1 or TRBD2 (5 bases each). CDR1 and CDR2 (germline): KGHSH, LQKENI. The germline V and J ends were trimmed by 0 bases and 1 base, with 5 bases remaining between them. The CDR3 length is 14 residues. This chain's CDR3 is CASSPPGGTDTQYF. The CDR3 DNA is TGTGCCAGCTCACCACCGGGGGGCACAGATACGCAGTATTTT.